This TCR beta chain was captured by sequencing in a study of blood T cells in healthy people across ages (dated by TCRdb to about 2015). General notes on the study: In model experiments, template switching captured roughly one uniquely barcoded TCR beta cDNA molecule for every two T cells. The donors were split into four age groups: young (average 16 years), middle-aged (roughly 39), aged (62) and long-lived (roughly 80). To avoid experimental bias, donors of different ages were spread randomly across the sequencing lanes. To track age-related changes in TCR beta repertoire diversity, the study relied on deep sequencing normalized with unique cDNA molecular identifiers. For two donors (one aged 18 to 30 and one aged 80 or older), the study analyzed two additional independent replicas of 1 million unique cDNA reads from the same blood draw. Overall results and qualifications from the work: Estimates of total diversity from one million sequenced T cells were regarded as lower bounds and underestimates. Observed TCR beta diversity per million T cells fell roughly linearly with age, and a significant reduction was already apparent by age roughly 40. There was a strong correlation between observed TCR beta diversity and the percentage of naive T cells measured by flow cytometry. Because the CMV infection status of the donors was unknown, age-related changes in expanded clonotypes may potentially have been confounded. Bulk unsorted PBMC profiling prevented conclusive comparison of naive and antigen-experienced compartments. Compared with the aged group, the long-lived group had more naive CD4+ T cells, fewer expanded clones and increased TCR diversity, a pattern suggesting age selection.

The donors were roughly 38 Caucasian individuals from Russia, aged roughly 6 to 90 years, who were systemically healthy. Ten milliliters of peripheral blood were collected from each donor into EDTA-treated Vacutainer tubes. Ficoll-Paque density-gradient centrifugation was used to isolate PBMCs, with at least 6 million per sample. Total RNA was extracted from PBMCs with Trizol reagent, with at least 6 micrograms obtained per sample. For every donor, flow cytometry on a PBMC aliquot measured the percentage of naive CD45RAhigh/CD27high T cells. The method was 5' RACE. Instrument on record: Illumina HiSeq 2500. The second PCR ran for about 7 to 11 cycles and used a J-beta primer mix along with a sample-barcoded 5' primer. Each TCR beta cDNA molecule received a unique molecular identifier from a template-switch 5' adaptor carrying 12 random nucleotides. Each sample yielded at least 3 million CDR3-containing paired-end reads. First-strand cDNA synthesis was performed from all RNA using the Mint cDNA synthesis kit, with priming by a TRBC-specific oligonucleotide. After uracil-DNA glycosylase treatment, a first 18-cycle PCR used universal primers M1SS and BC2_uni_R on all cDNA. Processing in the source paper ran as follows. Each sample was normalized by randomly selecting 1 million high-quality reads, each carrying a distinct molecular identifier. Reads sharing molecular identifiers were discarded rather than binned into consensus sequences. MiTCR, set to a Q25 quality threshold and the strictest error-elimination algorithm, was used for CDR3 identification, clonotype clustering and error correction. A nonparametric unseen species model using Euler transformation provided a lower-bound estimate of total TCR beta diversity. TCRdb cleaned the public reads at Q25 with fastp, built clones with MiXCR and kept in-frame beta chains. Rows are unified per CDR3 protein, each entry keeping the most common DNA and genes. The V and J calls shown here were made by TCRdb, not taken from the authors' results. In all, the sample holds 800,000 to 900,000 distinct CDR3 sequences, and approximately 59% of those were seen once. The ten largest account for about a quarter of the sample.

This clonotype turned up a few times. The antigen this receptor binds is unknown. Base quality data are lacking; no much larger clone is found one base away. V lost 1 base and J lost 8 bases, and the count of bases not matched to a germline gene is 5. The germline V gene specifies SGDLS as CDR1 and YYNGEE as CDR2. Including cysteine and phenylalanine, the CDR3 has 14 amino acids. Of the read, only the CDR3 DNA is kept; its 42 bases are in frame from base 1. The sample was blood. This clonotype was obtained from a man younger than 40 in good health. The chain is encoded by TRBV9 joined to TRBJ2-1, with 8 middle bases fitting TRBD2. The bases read TGTGCCAGCAGCGTACGCGGGGGGTCCGATGAGCAGTTCTTC. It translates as CASSVRGGSDEQFF.